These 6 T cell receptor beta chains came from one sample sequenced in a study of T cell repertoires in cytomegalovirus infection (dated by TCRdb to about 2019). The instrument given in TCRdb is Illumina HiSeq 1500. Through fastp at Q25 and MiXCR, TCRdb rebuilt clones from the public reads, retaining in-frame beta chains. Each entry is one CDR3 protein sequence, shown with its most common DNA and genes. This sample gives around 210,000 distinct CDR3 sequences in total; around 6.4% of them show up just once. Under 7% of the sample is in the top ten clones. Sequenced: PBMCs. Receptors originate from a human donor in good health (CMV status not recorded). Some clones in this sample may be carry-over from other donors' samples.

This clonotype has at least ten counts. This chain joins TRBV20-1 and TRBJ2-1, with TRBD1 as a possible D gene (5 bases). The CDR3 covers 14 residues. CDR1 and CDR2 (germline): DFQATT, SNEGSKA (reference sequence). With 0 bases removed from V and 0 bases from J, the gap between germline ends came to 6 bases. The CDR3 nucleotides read TGCAGTGCTAGAGACAGGGTCTCCTACAATGAGCAGTTCTTC. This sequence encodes CSARDRVSYNEQFF.

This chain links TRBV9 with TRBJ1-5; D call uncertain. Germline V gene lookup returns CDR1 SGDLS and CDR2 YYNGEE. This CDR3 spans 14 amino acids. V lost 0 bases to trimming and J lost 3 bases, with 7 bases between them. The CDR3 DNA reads TGTGCCAGCAGCGTAGGGGCACTCAATCAGCCCCAGCATTTT. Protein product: CASSVGALNQPQHF.

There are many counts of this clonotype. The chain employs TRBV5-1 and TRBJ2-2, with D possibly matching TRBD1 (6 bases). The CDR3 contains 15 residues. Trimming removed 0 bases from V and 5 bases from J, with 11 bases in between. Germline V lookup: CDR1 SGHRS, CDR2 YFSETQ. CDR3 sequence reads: CASSLVQQGTGELFF. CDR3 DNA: TGCGCCAGCAGCTTGGTACAGCAGGGGACCGGGGAGCTGTTTTTT.

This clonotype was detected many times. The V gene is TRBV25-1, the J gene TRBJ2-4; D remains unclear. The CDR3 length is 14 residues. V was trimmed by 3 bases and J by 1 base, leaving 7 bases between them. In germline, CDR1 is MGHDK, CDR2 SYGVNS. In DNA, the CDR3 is TGTGCCAGCAGTGACCCAAGTGCCAAAAACATTCAGTACTTC. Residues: CASSDPSAKNIQYF.

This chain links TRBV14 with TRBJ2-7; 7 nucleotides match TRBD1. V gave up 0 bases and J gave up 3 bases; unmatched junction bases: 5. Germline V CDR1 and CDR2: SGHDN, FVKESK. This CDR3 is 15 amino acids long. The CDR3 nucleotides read TGTGCCAGCAGCCAAGAGGGACAGATTTTCTACGAGCAGTACTTC. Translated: CASSQEGQIFYEQYF.

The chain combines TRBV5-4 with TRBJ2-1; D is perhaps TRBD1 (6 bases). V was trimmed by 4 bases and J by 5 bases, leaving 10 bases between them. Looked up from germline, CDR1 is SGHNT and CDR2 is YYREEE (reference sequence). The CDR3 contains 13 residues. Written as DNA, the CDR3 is TGTGCCAGCAGCCTCGACAGGCACAATGAGCAGTTCTTC. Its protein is CASSLDRHNEQFF.